The present TCR beta chain was sequenced within a study of blood T cell repertoires in COVID-19. Using immunoSEQ multiplex PCR, the repertoire was profiled, and TCRdb retains in-frame clones only, with some absent. The table lists approximately 340,000 clones, around 83% of them singletons. Germline loops: CDR1 SGHTA, CDR2 FQGNSA. This CDR3 contains 14 residues. V was clipped by 1 base and J by 7 bases; unmatched bases: 5. The TCR originated in a man aged 30 to 45 with active or convalescent COVID-19. The chain links TRBV7-2 to TRBJ2-3; 7 positions agree with TRBD2. Sequencing was performed on peripheral blood. In DNA, the CDR3 is TGTGCCAGCAGCTTAGGGACTAGGGATAATACGCAGTATTTT. Its protein is CASSLGTRDNTQYF.